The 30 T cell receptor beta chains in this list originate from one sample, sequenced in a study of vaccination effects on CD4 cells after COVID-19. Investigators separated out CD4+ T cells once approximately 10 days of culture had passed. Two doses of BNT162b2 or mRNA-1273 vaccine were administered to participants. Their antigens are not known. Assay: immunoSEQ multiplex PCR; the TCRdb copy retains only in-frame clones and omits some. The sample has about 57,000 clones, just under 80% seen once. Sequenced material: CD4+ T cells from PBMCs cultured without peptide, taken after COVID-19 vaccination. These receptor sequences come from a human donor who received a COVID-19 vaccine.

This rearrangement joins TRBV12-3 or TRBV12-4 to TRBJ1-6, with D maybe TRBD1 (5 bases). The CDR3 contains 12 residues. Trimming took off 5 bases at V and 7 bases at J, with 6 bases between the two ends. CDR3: CASSRGNSPLHF. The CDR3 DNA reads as TGTGCCAGCAGTCGGGGGAATTCACCCCTCCACTTT.

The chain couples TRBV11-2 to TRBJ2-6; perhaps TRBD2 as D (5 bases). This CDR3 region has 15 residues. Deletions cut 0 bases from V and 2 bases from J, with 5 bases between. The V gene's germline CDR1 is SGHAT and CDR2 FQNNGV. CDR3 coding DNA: TGTGCCAGCAGCTTAGAGCGGGCTGGGGCCAACGTCCTGACTTTC. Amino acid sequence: CASSLERAGANVLTF.

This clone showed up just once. DNA for the CDR3: TGTGCCAGCAGCCAACCGGAGCTCAGGGGCCCCCTCAGCTCCTACGAGCAGTACTTC. Protein product: CASSQPELRGPLSSYEQYF. The chain carries TRBV14 and TRBJ2-7; tentative D call: TRBD1 (6 bases). The germline V and J ends were trimmed by 2 bases and 0 bases, with 23 bases remaining between them. Germline V gene data show CDR1 as SGHDN and CDR2 as FVKESK. The CDR3 has 19 amino acids.

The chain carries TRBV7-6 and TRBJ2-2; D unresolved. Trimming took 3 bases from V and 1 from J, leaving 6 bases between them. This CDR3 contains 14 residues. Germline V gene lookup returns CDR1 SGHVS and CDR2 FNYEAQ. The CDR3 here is CASSFGLNTGELFF. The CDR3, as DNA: TGTGCCAGCAGCTTCGGCCTGAACACCGGGGAGCTGTTTTTT.

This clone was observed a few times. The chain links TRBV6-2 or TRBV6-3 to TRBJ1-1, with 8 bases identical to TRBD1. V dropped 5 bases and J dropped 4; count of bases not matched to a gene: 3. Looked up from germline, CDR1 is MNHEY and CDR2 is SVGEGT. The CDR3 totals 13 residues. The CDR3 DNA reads TGTGCCAGCAGTACTACAGGGGGCACTGAAGCTTTCTTT. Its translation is CASSTTGGTEAFF.

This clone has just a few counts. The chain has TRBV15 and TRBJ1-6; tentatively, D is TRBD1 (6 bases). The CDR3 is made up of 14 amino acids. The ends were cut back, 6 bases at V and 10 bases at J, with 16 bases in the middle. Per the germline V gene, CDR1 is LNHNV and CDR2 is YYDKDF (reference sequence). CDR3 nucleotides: TGTGCCACCAGGGATACAGCAGGGGTCTCACCCCTCCACTTT. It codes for CATRDTAGVSPLHF.

This CDR3 is CASSLRGRGQIRSPLHF. For the CDR3, the DNA is TGCGCCAGCAGCTTGAGAGGCAGGGGGCAAATTCGGTCACCCCTCCACTTT. The chain is built from TRBV5-1 and TRBJ1-6; the match to TRBD1 covers 8 bases. The CDR3 has 17 amino acids. V lost 1 base, J lost 10 bases, and 13 bases stayed unmatched. Germline V lookup: CDR1 SGHRS, CDR2 YFSETQ.

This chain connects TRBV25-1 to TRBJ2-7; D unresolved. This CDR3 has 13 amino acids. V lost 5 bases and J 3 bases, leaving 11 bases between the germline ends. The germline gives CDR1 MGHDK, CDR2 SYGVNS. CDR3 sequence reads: CASSLTGFYEQYF. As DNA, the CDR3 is TGTGCCAGCAGTCTTACGGGCTTCTACGAGCAGTACTTC.

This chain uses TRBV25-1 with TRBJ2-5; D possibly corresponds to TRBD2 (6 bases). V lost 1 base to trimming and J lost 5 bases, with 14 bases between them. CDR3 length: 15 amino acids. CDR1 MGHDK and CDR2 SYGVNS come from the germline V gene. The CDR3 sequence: CASSESSTRLETQYF. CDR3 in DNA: TGTGCCAGCAGTGAATCATCGACTAGGCTGGAGACCCAGTACTTC.

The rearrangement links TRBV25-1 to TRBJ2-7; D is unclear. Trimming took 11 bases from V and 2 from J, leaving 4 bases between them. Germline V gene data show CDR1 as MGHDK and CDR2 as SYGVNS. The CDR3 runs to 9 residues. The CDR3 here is CAPTYEQYF. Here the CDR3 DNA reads TGTGCCCCAACCTACGAGCAGTACTTC.

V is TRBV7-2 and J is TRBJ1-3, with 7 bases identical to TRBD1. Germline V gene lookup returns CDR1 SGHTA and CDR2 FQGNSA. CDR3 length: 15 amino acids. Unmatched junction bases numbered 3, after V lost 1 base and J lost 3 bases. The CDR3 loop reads CASSLESGGGNTIYF. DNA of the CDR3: TGTGCCAGCAGCTTAGAGTCAGGGGGTGGAAACACCATATATTTT.

CDR3 nucleotide sequence: TGTGCCAGCAGCACGCAAGGGGGCGGGCCCTACGAGCAGTACTTC. Translation gives CASSTQGGGPYEQYF. The rearrangement joins TRBV7-2 to TRBJ2-7, with TRBD1 matching 7 bases. In germline, CDR1 is SGHTA, CDR2 FQGNSA. This CDR3 has 15 residues. V dropped 5 bases and J dropped 2; count of bases not matched to a gene: 9.

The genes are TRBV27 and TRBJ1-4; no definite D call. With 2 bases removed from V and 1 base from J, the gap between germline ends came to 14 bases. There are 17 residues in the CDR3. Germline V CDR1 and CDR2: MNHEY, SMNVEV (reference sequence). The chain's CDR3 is CASSLTSLGRTNEKLFF. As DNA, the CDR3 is TGTGCCAGCAGTTTAACAAGTCTCGGTAGAACTAATGAAAAACTGTTTTTT.

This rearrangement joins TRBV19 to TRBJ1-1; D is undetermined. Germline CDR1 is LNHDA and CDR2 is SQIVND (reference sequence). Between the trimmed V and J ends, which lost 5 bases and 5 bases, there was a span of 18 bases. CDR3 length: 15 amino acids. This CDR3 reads CASSPSERVGTEAFF. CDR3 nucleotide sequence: TGTGCCAGTAGTCCCTCAGAAAGGGTAGGGACTGAAGCTTTCTTT.

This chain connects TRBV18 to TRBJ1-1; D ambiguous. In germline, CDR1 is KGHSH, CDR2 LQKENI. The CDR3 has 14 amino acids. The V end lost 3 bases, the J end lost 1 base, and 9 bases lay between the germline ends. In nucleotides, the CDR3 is TGTGCCAGCTCACCCACGGGCGGGAACACTGAAGCTTTCTTT. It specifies CASSPTGGNTEAFF.

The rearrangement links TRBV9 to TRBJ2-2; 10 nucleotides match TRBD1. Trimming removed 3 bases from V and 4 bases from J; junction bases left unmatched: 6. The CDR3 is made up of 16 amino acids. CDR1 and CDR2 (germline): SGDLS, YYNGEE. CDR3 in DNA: TGTGCCAGCAGCGAGGACAGGGGGACGTTCACCGGGGAGCTGTTTTTT. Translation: CASSEDRGTFTGELFF.

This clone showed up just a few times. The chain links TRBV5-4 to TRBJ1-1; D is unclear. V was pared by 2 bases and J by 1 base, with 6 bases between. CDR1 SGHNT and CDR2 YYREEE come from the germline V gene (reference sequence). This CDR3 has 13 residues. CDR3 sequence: CASSFTRNTEAFF. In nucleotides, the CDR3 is TGTGCCAGCAGCTTTACCAGGAACACTGAAGCTTTCTTT.

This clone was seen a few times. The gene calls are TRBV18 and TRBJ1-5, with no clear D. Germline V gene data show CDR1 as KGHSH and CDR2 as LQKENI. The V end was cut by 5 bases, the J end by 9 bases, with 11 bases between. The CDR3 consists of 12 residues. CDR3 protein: CASSSALGPQHF. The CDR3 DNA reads TGTGCCAGCTCATCTGCCTTGGGGCCCCAGCATTTT.

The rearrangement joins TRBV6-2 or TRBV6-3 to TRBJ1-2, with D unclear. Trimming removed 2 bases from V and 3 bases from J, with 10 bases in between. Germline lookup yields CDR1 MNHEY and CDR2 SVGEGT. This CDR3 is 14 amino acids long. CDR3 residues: CASSYLKGYYGYTF. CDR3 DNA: TGTGCCAGCAGTTACCTTAAGGGTTACTATGGCTACACCTTC.

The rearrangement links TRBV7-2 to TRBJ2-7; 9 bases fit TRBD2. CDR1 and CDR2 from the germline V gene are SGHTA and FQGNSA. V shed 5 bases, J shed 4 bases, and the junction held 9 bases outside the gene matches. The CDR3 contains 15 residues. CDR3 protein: CASSPTGLATYEQYF. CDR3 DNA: TGTGCCAGCAGCCCAACAGGACTAGCGACATACGAGCAGTACTTC.

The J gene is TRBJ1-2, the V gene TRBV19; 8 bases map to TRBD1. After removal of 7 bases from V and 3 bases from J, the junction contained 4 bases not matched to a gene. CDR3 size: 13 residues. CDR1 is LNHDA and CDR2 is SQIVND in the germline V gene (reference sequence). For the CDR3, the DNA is TGTGCCAGTACCGACAGGGGCCACTATGGCTACACCTTC. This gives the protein CASTDRGHYGYTF.

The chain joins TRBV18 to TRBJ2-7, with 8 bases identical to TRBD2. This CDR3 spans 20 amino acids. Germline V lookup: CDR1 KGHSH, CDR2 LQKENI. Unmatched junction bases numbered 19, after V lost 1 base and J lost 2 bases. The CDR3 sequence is CASSPRRSPEAGDRPYEQYF. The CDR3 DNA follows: TGTGCCAGCTCACCACGACGGAGCCCCGAAGCGGGAGATAGACCCTACGAGCAGTACTTC.

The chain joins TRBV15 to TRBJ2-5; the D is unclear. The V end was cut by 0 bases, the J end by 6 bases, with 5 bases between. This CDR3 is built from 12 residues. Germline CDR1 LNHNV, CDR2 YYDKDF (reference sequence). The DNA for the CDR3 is TGTGCCACCAGCAGAGATCTGCAGACCCAGTACTTC. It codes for CATSRDLQTQYF.

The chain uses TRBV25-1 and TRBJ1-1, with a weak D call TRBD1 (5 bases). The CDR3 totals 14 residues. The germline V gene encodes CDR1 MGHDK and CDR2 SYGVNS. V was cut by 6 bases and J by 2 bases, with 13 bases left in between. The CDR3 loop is CASSIGGQNTEAFF. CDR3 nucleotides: TGTGCCAGCAGCATAGGAGGACAAAACACTGAAGCTTTCTTT.

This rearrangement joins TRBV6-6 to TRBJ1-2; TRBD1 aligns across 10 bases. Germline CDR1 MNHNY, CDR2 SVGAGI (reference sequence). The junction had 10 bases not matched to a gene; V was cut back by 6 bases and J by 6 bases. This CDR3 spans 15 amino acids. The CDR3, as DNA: TGTGCCAGCAGCATGACAGGGGGCGAAACCCATGGCTACACCTTC. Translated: CASSMTGGETHGYTF.

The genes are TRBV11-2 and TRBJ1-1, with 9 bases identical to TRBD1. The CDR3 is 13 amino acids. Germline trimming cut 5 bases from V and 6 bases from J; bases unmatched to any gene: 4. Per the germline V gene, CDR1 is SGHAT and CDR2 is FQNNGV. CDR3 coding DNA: TGTGCCAGCAGCCTTAGACAGGGGGCTGAAGCTTTCTTT. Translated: CASSLRQGAEAFF. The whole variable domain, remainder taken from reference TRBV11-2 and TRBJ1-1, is EAGVAQSPRYKIIEKRQSVAFWCNPISGHATLYWYQQILGQGPKLLIQFQNNGVVDDSQLPKDRFSAERLKGVDSTLKIQPAKLEDSAVYLCASSLRQGAEAFFGQGTRLTVV.

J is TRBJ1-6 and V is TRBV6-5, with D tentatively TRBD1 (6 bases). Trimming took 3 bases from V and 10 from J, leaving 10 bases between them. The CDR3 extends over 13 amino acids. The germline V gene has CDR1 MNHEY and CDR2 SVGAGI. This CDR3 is CASSYGGGSPLHF. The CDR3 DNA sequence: TGTGCCAGCAGTTATGGGGGCGGCTCACCCCTCCACTTT.

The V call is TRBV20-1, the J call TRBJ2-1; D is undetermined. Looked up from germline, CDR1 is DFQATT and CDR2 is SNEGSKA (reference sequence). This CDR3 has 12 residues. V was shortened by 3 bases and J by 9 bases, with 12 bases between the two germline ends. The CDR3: CSASPSSGEQFF. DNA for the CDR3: TGCAGTGCTAGTCCCTCCTCTGGTGAGCAGTTCTTC.

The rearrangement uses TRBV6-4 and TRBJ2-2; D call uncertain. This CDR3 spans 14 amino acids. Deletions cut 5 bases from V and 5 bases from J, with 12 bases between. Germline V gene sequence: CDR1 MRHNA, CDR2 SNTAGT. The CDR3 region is CASSLGFGTGELFF. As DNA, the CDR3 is TGTGCCAGCAGTCTCGGGTTCGGGACCGGGGAGCTGTTTTTT.

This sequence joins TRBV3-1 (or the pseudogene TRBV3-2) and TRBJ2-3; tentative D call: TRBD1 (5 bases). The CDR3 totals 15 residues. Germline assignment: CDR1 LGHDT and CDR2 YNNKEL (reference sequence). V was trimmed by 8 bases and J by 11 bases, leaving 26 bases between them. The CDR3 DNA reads TGTGCCAGCGGCTCGGTTGGGGCCCGATCCTTCGGGCAGTATTTT. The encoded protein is CASGSVGARSFGQYF.